This T cell receptor (beta chain) was observed in a study of T cells in Graves' hyperthyroidism and ophthalmopathy. Study-wide context: At the time of initial diagnosis and before any treatment, peripheral blood was collected. The study's findings and limits: Blood held most thyroid clonotypes expanded above 0.001 frequency. The model foresaw ophthalmopathy a median roughly 6 months prior to onset.

About this clonotype itself: Antigen unknown.

Amplified TCR beta CDR3 regions came from RNA transcripts. A first-round RT-PCR of the TCR CDR3 used the HTBI primer set. TCRdb re-called the multiplex PCR reads with MiXCR, one entry per CDR3 protein. This repertoire shows 250,000 to 300,000 distinct CDR3 sequences, roughly 18% found once; its top ten account for approximately 35%. For ophthalmopathy patients, the Clinical Activity Score was at least 3 and the NOSPECS grade at least 4; duration was under 3 months. In germline, CDR1 is SGHRS, CDR2 YFSETQ. The CDR3 has 17 amino acids. V was clipped by 5 bases and J by 4 bases, with 24 bases between them.

The sample consisted of blood. The V gene is TRBV5-1, the J gene TRBJ1-1; D ambiguous. The receptor was isolated from a man aged 45-65 years with Graves' ophthalmopathy. CDR3: CASRPTTTSPGGTEAFF. For the CDR3, the DNA is TGCGCCAGCAGGCCAACCACGACTAGCCCCGGCGGCACTGAAGCTTTCTTT.